The 13 T cell receptor beta chains in this list originate from one sample, sequenced in a study of T cell responses to AZD1222 COVID-19 vaccine. The repertoire was sequenced with immunoSEQ multiplex PCR; TCRdb's copy has only in-frame clones and lacks some. This table holds under 60,000 clones, over 75% found once. This material consisted of peripheral blood, taken 28 days after the second AZD1222 dose. These TCRs come from an adult who received the AZD1222 COVID-19 vaccine.

This clone has a single count. V usage is TRBV28 and J usage is TRBJ2-3; TRBD2 matches at 7 bases. The CDR3 has 13 amino acids. Germline V lookup: CDR1 MDHEN, CDR2 SYDVKM. The V segment lost 8 bases and the J segment 4 bases; nucleotides outside the gene matches: 6. CDR3 DNA sequence: TGTGCCAGCGGGGAGGGCCCCGCAGATACGCAGTATTTT. It translates to CASGEGPADTQYF.

The V and J genes are TRBV11-3 and TRBJ2-5, with 9 bases aligning to TRBD2. Germline-derived CDR1 and CDR2 are SGHNT and YENEEA. The CDR3 has 14 amino acids. Losses at the gene ends were 4 bases for V and 4 bases for J; bases not matched to a gene: 4. The CDR3 DNA sequence: TGTGCCAGCAGCTCGGGACTAGCCGCAGAGACCCAGTACTTC. This codes for CASSSGLAAETQYF.

The V gene is TRBV7-6, the J gene TRBJ1-3, with D hard to call. From germline, CDR1 is SGHVS and CDR2 FNYEAQ. V shed 6 bases and J shed 0 bases, with 6 bases lying between them. This CDR3 has 13 residues. CDR3 DNA sequence: TGTGCCAGCAGTCCCCTCTCTGGAAACACCATATATTTT. Translated: CASSPLSGNTIYF.

The chain carries TRBV7-3 and TRBJ1-2; 7 bases map to TRBD1. This CDR3 comprises 13 residues. Germline assignment: CDR1 SGHTA and CDR2 FQGTGA. The junction had 1 base not matched to a gene; V was cut back by 3 bases and J by 3 bases. CDR3 nucleotide sequence: TGTGCCAGCAGCTTTGGGACAGACTATGGCTACACCTTC. Protein: CASSFGTDYGYTF. Using reference TRBV7-3 and TRBJ1-2 for the parts outside the CDR3, the full variable domain is GAGVSQTPSNKVTEKGKYVELRCDPISGHTALYWYRQSLGQGPEFLIYFQGTGAADDSGLPNDRFFAVRPEGSVSTLKIQRTERGDSAVYLCASSFGTDYGYTFGSGTRLTVV.

The chain recombines TRBV27 with TRBJ2-7; D not resolved. Trimming took 5 bases from V and 4 from J, leaving 12 bases between them. CDR1 MNHEY and CDR2 SMNVEV come from the germline V gene (reference sequence). This CDR3 region has 13 residues. CDR3 residues: CASSPRLRYEQYF. The DNA for the CDR3 is TGTGCCAGCAGTCCCAGACTTCGATACGAGCAGTACTTC.

The chain links TRBV19 to TRBJ1-5; no firm D call. Germline V gene sequence: CDR1 LNHDA, CDR2 SQIVND (reference sequence). V shed 5 bases and J shed 5 bases, with 7 bases lying between them. The CDR3 consists of 12 residues. CDR3 nucleotides: TGTGCCAGTAGTCGACGATATCAGCCCCAGCATTTT. Translating it yields CASSRRYQPQHF.

The V call is TRBV11-2, the J call TRBJ2-7; the D gene could be TRBD1 or TRBD2 (5 bases each). Germline loops: CDR1 SGHAT, CDR2 FQNNGV. V lost 4 bases, J lost 3 bases, and 13 bases lay in between. This CDR3 has 14 residues. Written as DNA, the CDR3 is TGTGCCAGCAGCTCCCCGGGACGTAGCTACGAGCAGTACTTC. Its translation is CASSSPGRSYEQYF.

This clone appeared a single time. The gene calls are TRBV4-1 and TRBJ2-3; D tentatively reads TRBD1 or TRBD2 (5 bases each). The CDR3 runs to 15 residues. The V and J ends lost 0 bases and 5 bases respectively, with 12 bases between them. CDR1 and CDR2 (germline): MGHRA, YSYEKL. This CDR3 is CASSQEHEGLDTQYF. The CDR3 coding sequence is TGCGCCAGCAGCCAAGAACACGAGGGGCTAGATACGCAGTATTTT.

The chain combines TRBV4-3 with TRBJ1-2; D is ambiguous. V lost 3 bases and J lost 0, with 20 bases in between. The CDR3 loop spans 18 amino acids. From germline, CDR1 is LGHNA and CDR2 YSLEER. CDR3 bases: TGCGCCAGCAGCCAGGTGGCGGGTGAACACTATTCTAACTATGGCTACACCTTC. It is translated as CASSQVAGEHYSNYGYTF.

The rearrangement uses TRBV27 and TRBJ2-1, with 12 bases lining up with TRBD2. Losses at the gene ends were 5 bases for V and 6 bases for J; bases not matched to a gene: 2. Germline-derived CDR1 and CDR2 are MNHEY and SMNVEV (reference sequence). The CDR3 is 14 residues long. The CDR3 DNA is TGTGCCAGCAGTCCGGGACTAGCGGGCAATGAGCAGTTCTTC. It yields the protein CASSPGLAGNEQFF.

The chain employs TRBV2 and TRBJ2-5; perhaps D is TRBD1 or TRBD2 (5 bases each). The CDR3 spans 13 residues. The germline V gene has CDR1 SNHLY and CDR2 FYNNEI. The germline V and J ends were trimmed by 6 bases and 3 bases, with 11 bases remaining between them. Here the CDR3 reads CASRPGTEETQYF. CDR3 DNA sequence: TGTGCCAGCAGACCCGGGACCGAAGAGACCCAGTACTTC.

This chain joins TRBV15 and TRBJ1-2; D possibly corresponds to TRBD1 (6 bases). The CDR3 is 15 residues long. Trimming removed 1 base at V and 5 bases at J, with 14 bases between. Germline V gene data show CDR1 as LNHNV and CDR2 as YYDKDF (reference sequence). The CDR3 spells CATSRAGGAYYGYTF. DNA for the CDR3: TGTGCCACCAGCAGAGCCGGGGGGGCTTATTATGGCTACACCTTC.

The rearrangement links TRBV19 to TRBJ2-3; 12 bases agree with TRBD2. The CDR3 sequence is 17 residues long. Germline loops: CDR1 LNHDA, CDR2 SQIVND (reference sequence). With V trimmed by 3 bases and J by 6 bases, 10 bases remained unmatched. The CDR3 region is CASSIGLAGSRRDTQYF. As DNA, the CDR3 is TGTGCCAGTAGTATTGGACTAGCGGGGAGTCGTCGTGATACGCAGTATTTT.